Each of the 13 T cell receptor beta chains below was sequenced from the same sample in a study of regulatory T cells in long-lasting Graves disease. The authors built TCR beta libraries using iRepertoire HTBI primers and Arm-PCR of CDR3 regions. TCRdb reprocessed the multiplex PCR reads with MiXCR, giving one entry per CDR3 protein. The table records around 400,000 distinct CDR3 sequences, around a sixth of them present only once. Time point denoted: newly diagnosed GD, antithyroid drugs for less than 3 months. Preparation of the TCR library used RNA extracted from PBMCs. This specimen was peripheral blood mononuclear cells (PBMCs), taken at new diagnosis, from a patient treated with antithyroid drugs. The receptors originated from a female donor with Graves disease.

This clonotype was picked up a small number of times. This chain links TRBV6-1 with TRBJ2-3; tentatively, D is TRBD2 (5 bases). Deletions cut 10 bases from V and 4 bases from J, with 18 bases between. Per the germline V gene, CDR1 is MNHNS and CDR2 is SASEGT. The CDR3 runs 14 residues. The CDR3 region is CATQRSLESDTQYF. The CDR3 nucleotides read TGTGCCACCCAGCGGTCTCTAGAATCAGATACGCAGTATTTT.

This clonotype occurred many times. The V gene is TRBV11-2, the J gene TRBJ1-1, with 12 nucleotides matching TRBD1. Trimming took 5 bases from V and 4 from J; bases not matched to a gene: 11. The V gene's germline CDR1 is SGHAT and CDR2 FQNNGV. CDR3 size: 17 residues. Here the CDR3 reads CASSAGDRGLSGTEAFF. The CDR3, as DNA: TGTGCCAGCAGCGCAGGGGACAGGGGGCTATCGGGCACTGAAGCTTTCTTT.

The table lists this clonotype with many counts. This chain links TRBV6-2 or TRBV6-3 with TRBJ2-3; 13 bases map to TRBD2. V shed 3 bases, J shed 0 bases, and the junction held 6 bases outside the gene matches. The CDR3 length is 18 residues. Germline-derived CDR1 and CDR2 are MNHEY and SVGEGT. The CDR3 DNA reads TGTGCCAGCAGTTATAGGACTAGCGGGAGTTCAAGCACAGATACGCAGTATTTT. Residues: CASSYRTSGSSSTDTQYF.

This clonotype appeared many times. This chain joins TRBV27 and TRBJ2-5; the D gene is possibly TRBD1 (5 bases). The CDR3 length is 12 residues. V was pared by 8 bases and J by 2 bases, with 9 bases between. Per germline, CDR1 MNHEY and CDR2 SMNVEV (reference sequence). CDR3 residues: CASSDSQETQYF. CDR3 nucleotide sequence: TGTGCCAGCTCCGACAGTCAAGAGACCCAGTACTTC.

This clonotype was seen repeatedly, ten times or more. This rearrangement joins TRBV20-1 to TRBJ1-1; tentative D call: TRBD1 (5 bases). Trimming took 3 bases from V and 6 from J, leaving 14 bases between them. Germline V CDR1 and CDR2: DFQATT, SNEGSKA (reference sequence). This CDR3 is 13 amino acids long. The CDR3 spells CSASRIKGSEAFF. CDR3 in DNA: TGCAGTGCTAGTAGAATAAAGGGGTCTGAAGCTTTCTTT.

The sample holds many counts of this clonotype. This chain connects TRBV18 to TRBJ2-7, with TRBD1 matching 7 bases. Germline V gives CDR1 KGHSH, CDR2 LQKENI. V shed 3 bases, J shed 3 bases, and the junction held 5 bases outside the gene matches. There are 14 residues in the CDR3. The DNA for the CDR3 is TGTGCCAGCTCACCGGGACAGCAACTCTACGAGCAGTACTTC. Translated, it gives CASSPGQQLYEQYF.

The table lists this clonotype with many counts. The chain combines TRBV13 with TRBJ1-4, with 9 positions matching TRBD1. J was trimmed by 6 bases and V by 1 base; bases with no gene match: 3. The CDR3 totals 15 residues. Germline assignment: CDR1 PRHDT and CDR2 FYEKMQ (reference sequence). The CDR3 region is CASSLATGGDEKLFF. The CDR3 nucleotides read TGTGCCAGCAGCTTAGCAACAGGGGGCGATGAAAAACTGTTTTTT.

This clonotype came up many times. CDR3 protein: CSARSASGSGVHEQYF. The CDR3, as DNA: TGCAGTGCTAGGAGTGCTAGCGGGAGTGGGGTCCACGAGCAGTACTTC. J is TRBJ2-7 and V is TRBV20-1; 10 nucleotides align to TRBD2. CDR1 and CDR2 from the germline V gene are DFQATT and SNEGSKA (reference sequence). The V and J ends lost 3 bases and 5 bases, in that order; junction bases with no gene match: 13. The CDR3 is 16 amino acids.

Many counts were recorded for this clonotype. This chain links TRBV28 with TRBJ2-7, with D perhaps given as TRBD1 or TRBD2 (6 bases each). Trimming pared 4 bases from V and 6 bases from J, leaving 13 bases between. Per germline, CDR1 MDHEN and CDR2 SYDVKM. The CDR3 consists of 13 residues. CDR3 DNA: TGTGCCAGCAGTTGGGACGAGGGGGGCGAGCAGTACTTC. Its protein is CASSWDEGGEQYF.

Comments on this clonotype: No conserved phenylalanine or tryptophan ends this CDR3, so it is likely a read error. The chain carries TRBV12-3 or TRBV12-4 and TRBJ1-1; D uncertain. CDR3 size: 13 residues. V lost 7 bases to trimming and J lost 6 bases, with 15 bases between them. The CDR3 spells CASTLGPAAEAFL. CDR3 nucleotides: TGTGCCAGCACCCTTGGCCCGGCGGCTGAAGCTTTCTTG.

The CDR3 DNA sequence: TGTGCCTGGAGGATGGCGGGGCCACAAGAGACCCAGTACTTC. Protein: CAWRMAGPQETQYF. The J gene is TRBJ2-1, the V gene TRBV30; maybe TRBD2 (6 bases). The end of the DNA is better explained by TRBJ2-5, so the J call may be wrong. Germline values: CDR1 GTSNPN, CDR2 SVGIG (reference sequence). This CDR3 has 14 residues.

At least ten counts were recorded for this clonotype. The genes are TRBV20-1 and TRBJ1-1; perhaps TRBD1 as D (6 bases). V lost 5 bases to trimming and J lost 1 base, with 11 bases between them. Germline CDR1 reads DFQATT; CDR2 reads SNEGSKA (reference sequence). CDR3 length: 13 residues. DNA of the CDR3: TGCAGTGCTCCCGGGACAACGAACACTGAAGCTTTCTTT. Amino acid sequence: CSAPGTTNTEAFF.

V usage is TRBV7-9 and J usage is TRBJ2-1; 7 positions agree with TRBD1. V gave up 5 bases and J gave up 10 bases; unmatched junction bases: 2. The V gene's germline CDR1 is SEHNR and CDR2 FQNEAQ (reference sequence). This CDR3 is 11 amino acids long. DNA of the CDR3: TGTGCCAGCAGCGCAGGGGGAGAGCAGTTCTTC. Its translation: CASSAGGEQFF.